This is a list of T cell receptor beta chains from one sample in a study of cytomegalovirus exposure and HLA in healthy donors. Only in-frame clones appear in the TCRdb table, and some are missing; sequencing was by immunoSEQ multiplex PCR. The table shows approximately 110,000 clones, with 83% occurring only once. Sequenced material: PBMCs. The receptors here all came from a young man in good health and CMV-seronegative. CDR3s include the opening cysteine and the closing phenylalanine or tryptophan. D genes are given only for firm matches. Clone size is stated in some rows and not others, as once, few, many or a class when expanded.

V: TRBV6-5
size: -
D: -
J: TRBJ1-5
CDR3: CASSYDSYSNQPQHF
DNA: TGTGCCAGCAGTTACGACAGCTATAGCAATCAGCCCCAGCATTTT

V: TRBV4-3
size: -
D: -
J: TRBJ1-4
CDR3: CASSQLTQVHNEKLFF
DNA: TGCGCCAGCAGCCAATTAACACAGGTCCATAATGAAAAACTGTTTTTT

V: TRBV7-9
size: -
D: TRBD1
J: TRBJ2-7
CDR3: CASSRDRVGDEQYF
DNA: TGTGCCAGCAGTAGGGACAGGGTTGGGGACGAGCAGTACTTC

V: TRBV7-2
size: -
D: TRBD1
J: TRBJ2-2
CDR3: CASSFGGQGQGAFGELFF
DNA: TGTGCCAGCAGCTTTGGGGGCCAGGGACAGGGGGCTTTCGGGGAGCTGTTTTTT

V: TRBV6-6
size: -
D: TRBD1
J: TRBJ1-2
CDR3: CASNTGDRRGCTF
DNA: TGTGCCAGCAATACTGGGGACAGGCGGGGTTGCACCTTC

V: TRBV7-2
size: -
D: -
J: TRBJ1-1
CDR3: CASSFRGNTEAFF
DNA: TGTGCCAGCAGCTTCAGGGGGAACACTGAAGCTTTCTTT

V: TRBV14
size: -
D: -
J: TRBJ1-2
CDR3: CASSQSGRHYGYTF
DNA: TGTGCCAGCAGCCAATCAGGGCGCCACTATGGCTACACCTTC

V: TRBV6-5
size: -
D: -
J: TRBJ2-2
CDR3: CASSYRGLDTGELFF
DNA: TGTGCCAGCAGTTATAGGGGATTAGACACCGGGGAGCTGTTTTTT

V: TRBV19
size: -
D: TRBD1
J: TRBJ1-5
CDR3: CASRGRPGQTLYSNQPQHF
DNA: TGTGCCAGTAGGGGTCGACCGGGACAGACCCTCTATAGCAATCAGCCCCAGCATTTT

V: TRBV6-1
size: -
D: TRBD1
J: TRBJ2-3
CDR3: CASSSQGKSTDTQYF
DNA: TGTGCCAGCAGTTCACAGGGGAAGAGTACAGATACGCAGTATTTT

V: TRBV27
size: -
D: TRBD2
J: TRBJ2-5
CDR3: CASSWTSGQETQYF
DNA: TGTGCCAGCAGTTGGACTAGCGGGCAAGAGACCCAGTACTTC

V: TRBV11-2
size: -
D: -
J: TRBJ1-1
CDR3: CASSFRGGTEAFF
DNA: TGTGCCAGCAGCTTTCGGGGGGGGACTGAAGCTTTCTTT

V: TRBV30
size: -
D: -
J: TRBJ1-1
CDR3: CAWQVQGMNTEAFF
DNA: TGTGCCTGGCAAGTACAGGGCATGAACACTGAAGCTTTCTTT

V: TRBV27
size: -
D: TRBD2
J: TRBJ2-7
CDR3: CASSLQAGLAGDGVYEQYF
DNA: TGTGCCAGCAGTTTACAGGCAGGACTAGCGGGAGACGGGGTCTACGAGCAGTACTTC

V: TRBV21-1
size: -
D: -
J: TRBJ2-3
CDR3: CASSNKQGTDTQYF
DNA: TGTGCCAGCAGCAACAAACAGGGAACAGATACGCAGTATTTT

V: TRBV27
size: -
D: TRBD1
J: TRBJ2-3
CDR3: CASSTDRGFGTQYF
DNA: TGTGCCAGCAGTACCGACAGGGGATTCGGTACGCAGTATTTT

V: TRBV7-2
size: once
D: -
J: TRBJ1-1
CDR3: CASSFQGVTEAFF
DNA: TGTGCCAGCAGCTTTCAAGGGGTCACTGAAGCTTTCTTT

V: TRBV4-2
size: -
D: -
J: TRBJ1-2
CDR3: CASSQDILQGRGYTF
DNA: TGTGCCAGCAGCCAAGATATTTTGCAGGGGCGGGGCTACACCTTC

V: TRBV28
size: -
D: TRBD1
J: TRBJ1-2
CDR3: CASVVRDRGWANYGYTF
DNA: TGTGCCAGTGTCGTCCGGGACAGGGGTTGGGCAAACTATGGCTACACCTTC

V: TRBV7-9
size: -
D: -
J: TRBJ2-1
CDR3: CASSTGIGNEQFF
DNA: TGTGCCAGCAGCACAGGGATCGGTAATGAGCAGTTCTTC

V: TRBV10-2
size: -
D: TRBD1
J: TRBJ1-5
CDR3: CASSPMTGFSNQPQHF
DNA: TGCGCCAGCAGTCCAATGACAGGGTTCAGCAATCAGCCCCAGCATTTT

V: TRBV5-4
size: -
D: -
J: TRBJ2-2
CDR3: CASSQELSTVTGELFF
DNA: TGCGCCAGCAGCCAAGAATTGAGTACGGTCACCGGGGAGCTGTTTTTT

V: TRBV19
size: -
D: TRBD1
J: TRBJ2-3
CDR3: CASSIGTGHTDTQYF
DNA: TGTGCCAGTAGTATAGGGACAGGGCACACAGATACGCAGTATTTT

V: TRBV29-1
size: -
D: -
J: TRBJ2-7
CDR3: CSVQGYSFYEQYF
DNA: TGCAGCGTTCAAGGGTACAGCTTCTACGAGCAGTACTTC

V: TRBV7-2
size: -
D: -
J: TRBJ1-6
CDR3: CASSDTGQPHSPLHF
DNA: TGTGCCAGCAGCGATACTGGACAGCCACACTCACCCCTCCACTTT

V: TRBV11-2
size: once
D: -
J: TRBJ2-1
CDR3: CASSHLQGSYNEQFF
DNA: TGTGCCAGCAGCCATTTACAGGGTTCCTACAATGAGCAGTTCTTC

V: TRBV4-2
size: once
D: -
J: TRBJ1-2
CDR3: CASSQQGMVRGYTF
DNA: TGTGCCAGCAGCCAACAGGGAATGGTCCGCGGCTACACCTTC

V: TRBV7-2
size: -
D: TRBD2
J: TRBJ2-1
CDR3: CASSRQGLAGYNEQFF
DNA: TGTGCCAGCAGCCGCCAGGGACTAGCGGGCTACAATGAGCAGTTCTTC

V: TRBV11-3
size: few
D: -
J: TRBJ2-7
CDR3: CASSLDQRGGYEQYF
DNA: TGTGCCAGCAGCTTAGATCAGAGGGGGGGCTACGAGCAGTACTTC

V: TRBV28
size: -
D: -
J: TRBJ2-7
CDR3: CAIARASTFGEQYF
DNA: TGTGCCATCGCGAGGGCTAGCACCTTCGGTGAGCAGTACTTC

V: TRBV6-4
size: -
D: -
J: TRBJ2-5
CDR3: CASSAGRGETQYF
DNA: TGTGCCAGCAGTGCGGGCCGGGGGGAGACCCAGTACTTC

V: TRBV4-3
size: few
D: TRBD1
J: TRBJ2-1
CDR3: CASSQDFGQAILDEQFF
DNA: TGCGCCAGCAGCCAAGATTTCGGACAGGCTATTTTAGATGAGCAGTTCTTC

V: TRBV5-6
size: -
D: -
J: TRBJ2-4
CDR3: CASSLGQQAQYF
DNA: TGTGCCAGCAGCTTGGGTCAACAGGCCCAATACTTC

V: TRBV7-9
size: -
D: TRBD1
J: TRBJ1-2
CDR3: CASSTPGQFYGYTF
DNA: TGTGCCAGCAGCACGCCGGGACAGTTCTATGGCTACACCTTC

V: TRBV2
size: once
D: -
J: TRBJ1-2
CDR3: CASSAEGWGSYGYTF
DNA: TGTGCCAGCAGTGCTGAGGGTTGGGGTAGCTATGGCTACACCTTC

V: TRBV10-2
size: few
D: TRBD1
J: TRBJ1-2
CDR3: CASSEGQGNGYTF
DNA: TGCGCCAGCAGTGAGGGACAGGGGAATGGCTACACCTTC

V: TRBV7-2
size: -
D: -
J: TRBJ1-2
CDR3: CASSLGLRVIDYGYTF
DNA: TGTGCCAGCAGCTTAGGGTTACGGGTTATCGACTATGGCTACACCTTC

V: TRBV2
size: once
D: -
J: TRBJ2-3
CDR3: CASSEAGEEDTQYF
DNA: TGTGCCAGCAGTGAAGCGGGAGAGGAAGATACGCAGTATTTT

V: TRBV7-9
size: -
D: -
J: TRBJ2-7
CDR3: CASSSKGKDEQYF
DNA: TGTGCCAGCAGCTCAAAGGGGAAGGACGAGCAGTACTTC

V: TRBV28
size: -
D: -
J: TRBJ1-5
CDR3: CASSFGIQVIQPQHF
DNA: TGTGCCAGCAGTTTTGGAATACAGGTAATTCAGCCCCAGCATTTT

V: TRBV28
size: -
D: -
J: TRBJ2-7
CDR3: CASSLEGTYEQYF
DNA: TGTGCCAGCAGTTTAGAGGGTACCTACGAGCAGTACTTC

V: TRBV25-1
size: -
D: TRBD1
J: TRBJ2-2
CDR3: CASSERTGDPKNTGELFF
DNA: TGTGCCAGCAGTGAGCGAACAGGGGACCCTAAGAACACCGGGGAGCTGTTTTTT

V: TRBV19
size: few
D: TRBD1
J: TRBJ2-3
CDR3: CASSNRDSADTQYF
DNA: TGTGCCAGTAGTAACCGGGACAGCGCAGATACGCAGTATTTT

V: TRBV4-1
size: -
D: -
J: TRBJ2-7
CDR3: CASSHADSLAYEQYF
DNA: TGCGCCAGCAGCCACGCGGACAGCCTGGCCTACGAGCAGTACTTC